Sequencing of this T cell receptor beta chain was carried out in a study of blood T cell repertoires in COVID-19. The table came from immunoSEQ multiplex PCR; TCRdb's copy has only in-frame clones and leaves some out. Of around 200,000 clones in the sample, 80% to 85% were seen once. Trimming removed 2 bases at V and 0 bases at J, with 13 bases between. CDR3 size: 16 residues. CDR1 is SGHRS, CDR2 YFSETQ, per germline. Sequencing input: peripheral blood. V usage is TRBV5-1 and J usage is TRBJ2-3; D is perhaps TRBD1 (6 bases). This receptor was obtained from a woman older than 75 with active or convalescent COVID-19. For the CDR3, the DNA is TGCGCCAGCAGCTTTACAGGGCCTGTTAGCACAGATACGCAGTATTTT. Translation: CASSFTGPVSTDTQYF.